Given below is one TCR beta chain in context. V lost 4 bases and J lost 7, with 15 bases in between. CDR1 is SGHNT and CDR2 is YYREEE in the germline V gene (reference sequence). This CDR3 spans 14 amino acids. Bulk CD8+ and CD4+ cells came from magnetic negative isolation; CD8+ TEMRA by FACS. The data belong to a study of CD8 T cells in Susac syndrome. An input of 0.5 to 1 ug of RNA was subjected to reverse transcription using random hexamers. A single record per CDR3 protein comes from TCRdb applying MiXCR to the immunoSEQ multiplex PCR reads. Among approximately 120,000 distinct CDR3 sequences listed, around 90% were seen once.

The chain employs TRBV5-4 and TRBJ1-5; D remains ambiguous. The sample taken for sequencing was CD4+ T cells from PBMCs. This receptor was identified in a human donor in good health. Here the CDR3 DNA reads TGTGCCAGCAGCAACGAGGGTTTGAGCCAGCCCCAGCATTTT. Protein sequence: CASSNEGLSQPQHF.